A single sample gave rise to the 14 T cell receptor beta chains below, sequenced in a study of T cells in Graves' hyperthyroidism and ophthalmopathy (dated by TCRdb to between 2018 and 2021). The library was made by multiplex PCR. Sequencing was carried out with an Illumina HiSeq 2000. The TCR beta CDR3 regions were amplified from the RNA transcripts. A first-round RT-PCR of the TCR CDR3 used the HTBI primer set with the Qiagen OneStep RT-PCR kit. The raw public data were reprocessed by TCRdb itself: fastp quality trimming at Q25, MiXCR clonotype calling, in-frame beta chains only. Rows with a matching CDR3 protein are joined into one entry that keeps the most common DNA and genes. The sample table records under 700,000 distinct CDR3 sequences; around 46% of these occur just once. The ten most abundant clones make up 8.2% of the sample. The sequencing sample was made of peripheral blood or thyroid tissue (not recorded which). The source of these receptors is a woman between 18 and 30 years old with Graves' hyperthyroidism. Donor details come from another sample of the same person, matched by shared clones.

J is TRBJ2-5 and V is TRBV24-1; D gene unclear. CDR1 and CDR2 (germline): KGHDR, SFDVKD. CDR3 length: 13 amino acids. V dropped 6 bases and J dropped 2 bases, with 9 bases sitting between them. Written as DNA, the CDR3 is TGTGCCACCAGTCGGAACCGACAAGAGACCCAGTACTTC. Its protein product is CATSRNRQETQYF.

This clonotype was observed a handful of times. V and J are TRBV10-3 and TRBJ2-7; D is undetermined. Germline V gene sequence: CDR1 ENHRY, CDR2 SYGVKD. V was shortened by 0 bases and J by 0 bases, with 9 bases between the two germline ends. This CDR3 comprises 15 residues. The CDR3 sequence: CAISESIETSYEQYF. The CDR3 bases are TGTGCCATCAGTGAGTCGATAGAAACCTCCTACGAGCAGTACTTC.

Many counts were recorded for this clonotype. This chain links TRBV7-9 with TRBJ1-1; D is possibly TRBD1 (5 bases). V gave up 7 bases and J gave up 1 base, with 10 bases separating them. The germline gives CDR1 SEHNR, CDR2 FQNEAQ (reference sequence). The CDR3 extends over 13 amino acids. The CDR3 region is CASNDQGNTEAFF. The CDR3 region has the DNA TGTGCCAGCAACGATCAGGGGAACACTGAAGCTTTCTTT.

In its sample, this clonotype was seen many times. The V and J genes are TRBV14 and TRBJ1-1; no definite D call. Germline V lookup: CDR1 SGHDN, CDR2 FVKESK. V dropped 4 bases and J dropped 1 base, with 10 bases sitting between them. There are 14 residues in the CDR3. This chain's CDR3 is CASSPELGNTEAFF. The CDR3 region has the DNA TGTGCCAGCAGCCCTGAGCTAGGGAACACTGAAGCTTTCTTT.

This clonotype was observed many times. The chain is built from TRBV12-3 or TRBV12-4 and TRBJ1-2; D gene unclear. Between the trimmed V and J ends, which lost 3 bases and 2 bases, there was a span of 7 bases. The CDR3 is 13 residues long. The CDR3 DNA is TGTGCCAGCAGTTTGCGGGAAAACTATGGCTACACCTTC. This encodes CASSLRENYGYTF.

The chain has TRBV20-1 and TRBJ1-6; D ambiguous. The CDR3 is 14 residues long. CDR1 and CDR2 (germline): DFQATT, SNEGSKA (reference sequence). V lost 7 bases and J lost 5, with 15 bases in between. CDR3 nucleotide sequence: TGCAGTGTTGAGGCGGAGGCTAATAATTCACCCCTCCACTTT. It translates to CSVEAEANNSPLHF.

Regarding this clonotype: Being one base from a much bigger clone, this may be a read error. The chain couples TRBV7-9 to TRBJ1-1; TRBD1 might be the D (6 bases). Between the trimmed V and J ends, which lost 5 bases and 1 base, there was a span of 14 bases. Germline lookup yields CDR1 SEHNR and CDR2 FQNEAQ (reference sequence). There are 15 residues in the CDR3. This chain's CDR3 is CASSPEDRPNTEAFF. The CDR3 region has the DNA TGTGCCAGCAGCCCGGAGGACAGACCGAACACTGAAGCTTTCTTT. The full variable domain, in which reference TRBV7-9 and TRBJ1-1 provide the parts outside the CDR3, is DTGVSQNPRHKITKRGQNVTFRCDPISEHNRLYWYRQTLGQGPEFLTYFQNEAQLEKSRLLSDRFSAERPKGSFSTLEIQRTEQGDSAMYLCASSPEDRPNTEAFFGQGTRLTVV.

This clonotype was observed at least ten times. The J gene is TRBJ1-2, the V gene TRBV10-2, with D tentatively TRBD1 (5 bases). Trimming took off 6 bases at V and 5 bases at J, with 13 bases between the two ends. The germline gives CDR1 WSHSY, CDR2 SAAADI. The CDR3 has 13 residues. The CDR3 coding sequence is TGCGCCAGCAGAGGGGCGGTCATATATGGCTACACCTTC. This translates into CASRGAVIYGYTF.

The chain is built from TRBV24-1 and TRBJ2-5, with a possible D match to TRBD1 (6 bases). The J call is uncertain, as TRBJ1-5 better fits the DNA end. The CDR3 has 15 amino acids. Per the germline V gene, CDR1 is KGHDR and CDR2 is SFDVKD. The CDR3 DNA follows: TGTGCCACCAGTGATTCGTCAGGGGCCAATCAGCCCCAGCATTTT. Encoded protein: CATSDSSGANQPQHF.

This chain's CDR3 is CASRRSQGMNGYTF. CDR3 coding DNA: TGTGCCAGCAGAAGATCACAGGGGATGAATGGCTACACCTTC. The V call is TRBV14, the J call TRBJ1-2; TRBD1 agrees at 7 bases. The CDR3 is 14 amino acids. The germline gives CDR1 SGHDN, CDR2 FVKESK. J was trimmed by 6 bases and V by 6 bases; bases with no gene match: 10.

This clonotype was counted only a few times. The J gene is TRBJ2-7, the V gene TRBV4-1, with TRBD1 as a possible D gene (6 bases). The germline CDR1 and CDR2 sequences are MGHRA and YSYEKL. Trimming took 3 bases from V and 1 from J, leaving 10 bases between them. CDR3 length: 14 residues. In nucleotides, the CDR3 is TGCGCCAGCAGCCACGGAGGACAGTCCTACGAGCAGTACTTC. It specifies CASSHGGQSYEQYF.

This clonotype was picked up many times. The chain recombines TRBV2 with TRBJ1-6, with D tentatively TRBD1 (6 bases). Germline values: CDR1 SNHLY, CDR2 FYNNEI. V was pared by 5 bases and J by 0 bases, with 11 bases between. The CDR3 spans 16 residues. The CDR3 nucleotides are TGTGCCAGCAGTTACAACAGGGCCTCCTATAATTCACCCCTCCACTTT. The encoded protein is CASSYNRASYNSPLHF.

This clonotype was observed many times. The CDR3 loop is CASSQDRGNQPQHF. The CDR3 coding sequence is TGTGCCAGCAGCCAAGACCGGGGCAATCAGCCCCAGCATTTT. The chain couples TRBV7-2 to TRBJ1-5; D gene uncertain. The CDR3 length is 14 residues. Germline CDR1 and CDR2: SGHTA and FQGNSA. Trimming cost V 5 bases and J 2 bases, with 10 bases left between them.

Only a few counts were recorded for this clonotype. This chain links TRBV20-1 with TRBJ2-5; the D is unclear. Germline CDR1 reads DFQATT; CDR2 reads SNEGSKA (reference sequence). Trimming pared 0 bases from V and 0 bases from J, leaving 8 bases between. CDR3 length: 14 residues. The CDR3 here is CSARDAKYQETQYF. Written as DNA, the CDR3 is TGCAGTGCTAGAGACGCTAAATACCAAGAGACCCAGTACTTC.